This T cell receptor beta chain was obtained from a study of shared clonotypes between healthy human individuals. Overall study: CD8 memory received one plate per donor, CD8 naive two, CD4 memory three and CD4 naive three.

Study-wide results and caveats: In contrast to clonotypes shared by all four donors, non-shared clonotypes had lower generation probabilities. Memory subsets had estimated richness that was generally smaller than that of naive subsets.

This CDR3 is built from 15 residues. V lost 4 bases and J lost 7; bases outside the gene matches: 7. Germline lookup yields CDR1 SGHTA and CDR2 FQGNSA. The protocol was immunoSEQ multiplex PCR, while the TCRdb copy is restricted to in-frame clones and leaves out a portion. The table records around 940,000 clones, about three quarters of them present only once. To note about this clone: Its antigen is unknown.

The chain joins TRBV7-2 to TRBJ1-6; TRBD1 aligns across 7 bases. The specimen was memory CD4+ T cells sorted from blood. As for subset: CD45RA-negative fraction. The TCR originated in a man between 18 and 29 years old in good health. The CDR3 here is CASSYADRENSPLHF. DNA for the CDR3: TGTGCCAGCAGCTACGCCGACAGGGAAAATTCACCCCTCCACTTT. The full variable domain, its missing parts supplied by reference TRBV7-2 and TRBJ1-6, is GAGVSQSPSNKVTEKGKDVELRCDPISGHTALYWYRQSLGQGLEFLIYFQGNSAPDKSGLPSDRFSAERTGGSVSTLTIQRTQQEDSAVYLCASSYADRENSPLHFGNGTRLTVT.